This T cell receptor beta chain was sequenced during a study of human T cells and chemical hapten exposure. A single record per CDR3 protein comes from TCRdb applying MiXCR to the RACE reads. This table holds around 76,000 distinct CDR3 sequences, 12% found once. Stated time point: patch test 1, 2 weeks after DPC sensitization. The sample's treatment: therapeutic diphenylcyclopropenone sensitization with weekly scalp DPC. Looked up from germline, CDR1 is MNHEY and CDR2 is SVGAGI. V dropped 3 bases and J dropped 0 bases, with 17 bases sitting between them. The CDR3 has 17 amino acids. The source material was whole blood, sampled in connection with sensitization to the hapten diphenylcyclopropenone (DPC). J is TRBJ1-2 and V is TRBV6-5; a weak D match, TRBD1 (5 bases). The sequence derives from a woman aged 55-70 years with alopecia areata. Some clones in this sample may be carry-over from other donors' samples. In nucleotides, the CDR3 is TGTGCCAGCAGTTATACACGGCAGGGCCGGGCTAACTATGGCTACACCTTC. Protein sequence: CASSYTRQGRANYGYTF.